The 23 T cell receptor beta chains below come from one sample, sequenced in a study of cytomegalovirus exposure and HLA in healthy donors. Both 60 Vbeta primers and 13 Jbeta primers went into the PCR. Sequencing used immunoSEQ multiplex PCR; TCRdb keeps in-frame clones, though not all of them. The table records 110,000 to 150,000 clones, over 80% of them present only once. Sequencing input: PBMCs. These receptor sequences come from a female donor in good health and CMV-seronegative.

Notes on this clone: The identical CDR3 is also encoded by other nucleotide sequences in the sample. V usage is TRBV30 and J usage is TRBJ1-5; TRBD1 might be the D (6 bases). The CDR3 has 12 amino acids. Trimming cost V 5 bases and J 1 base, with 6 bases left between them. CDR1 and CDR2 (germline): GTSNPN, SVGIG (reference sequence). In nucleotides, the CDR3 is TGTGCCTGGGGACAGAGCAATCAGCCCCAGCATTTT. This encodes CAWGQSNQPQHF.

The CDR3 here is CASSLTGTGSYEQYF. The CDR3 DNA follows: TGTGCCAGCAGTCTAACCGGGACAGGCTCCTACGAGCAGTACTTC. The chain couples TRBV28 to TRBJ2-7, with 8 bases lining up with TRBD1. The CDR3 totals 15 residues. J gave up 0 bases and V 5 bases, and 6 bases lay outside the gene matches. CDR1 and CDR2 (germline): MDHEN, SYDVKM.

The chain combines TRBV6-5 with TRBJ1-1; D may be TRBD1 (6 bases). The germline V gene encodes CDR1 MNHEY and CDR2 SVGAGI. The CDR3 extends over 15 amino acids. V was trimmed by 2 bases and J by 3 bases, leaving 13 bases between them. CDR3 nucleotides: TGTGCCAGCAGTTACCGCACAGGGATGGACACTGAAGCTTTCTTT. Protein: CASSYRTGMDTEAFF.

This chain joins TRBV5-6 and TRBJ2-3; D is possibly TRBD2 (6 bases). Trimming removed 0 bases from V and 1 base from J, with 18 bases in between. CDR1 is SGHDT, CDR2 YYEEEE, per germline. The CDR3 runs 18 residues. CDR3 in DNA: TGTGCCAGCAGCTTGGCAGGACTTTCCATAGCGGGCACAGATACGCAGTATTTT. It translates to CASSLAGLSIAGTDTQYF.

Written as DNA, the CDR3 is TGTGCCAGCAGTTTGTTGGCATCCGACAGGGGGATTTACGAGCAGTACTTC. Protein: CASSLLASDRGIYEQYF. The chain carries TRBV28 and TRBJ2-7, with TRBD1 matching 9 bases. Looked up from germline, CDR1 is MDHEN and CDR2 is SYDVKM. V shed 3 bases and J 4 bases; nucleotides not matched to a gene: 13. There are 17 residues in the CDR3.

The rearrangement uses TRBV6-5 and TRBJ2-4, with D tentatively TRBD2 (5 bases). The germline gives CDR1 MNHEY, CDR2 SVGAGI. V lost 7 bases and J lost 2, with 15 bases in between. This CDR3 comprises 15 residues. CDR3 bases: TGTGCCAGCACCGTGTCCGGGGAAACCAAAAACATTCAGTACTTC. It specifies CASTVSGETKNIQYF.

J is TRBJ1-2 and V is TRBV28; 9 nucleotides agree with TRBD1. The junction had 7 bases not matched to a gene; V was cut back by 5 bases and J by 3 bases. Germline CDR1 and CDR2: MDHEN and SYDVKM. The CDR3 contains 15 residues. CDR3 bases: TGTGCCAGCAGTGCGCCCACAGGGGGCGACTATGGCTACACCTTC. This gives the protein CASSAPTGGDYGYTF.

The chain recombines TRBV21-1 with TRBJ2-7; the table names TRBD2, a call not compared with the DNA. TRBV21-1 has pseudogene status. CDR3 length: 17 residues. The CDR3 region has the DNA TGTGCCAGCACCAAGACTAGCGGGAGTCCTCCGACCTACGAGCAGTACTTC. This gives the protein CASTKTSGSPPTYEQYF.

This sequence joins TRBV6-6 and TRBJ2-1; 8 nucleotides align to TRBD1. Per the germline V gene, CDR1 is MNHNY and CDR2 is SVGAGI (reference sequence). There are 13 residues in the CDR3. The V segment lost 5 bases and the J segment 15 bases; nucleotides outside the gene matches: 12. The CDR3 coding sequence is TGTGCCAGCAGTAAGCGACAGGGGAGTGCGGTGTTCTTC. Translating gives CASSKRQGSAVFF.

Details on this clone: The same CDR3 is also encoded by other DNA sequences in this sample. CDR3 nucleotide sequence: TGTGCCAGCAGTCCCGGACTAGCAGTCTACAATGAGCAGTTCTTC. Protein: CASSPGLAVYNEQFF. The chain joins TRBV6-5 to TRBJ2-1, with TRBD2 identical over 8 bases. V lost 5 bases to trimming and J lost 3 bases; unmatched junction nucleotides: 6. Germline CDR1 MNHEY, CDR2 SVGAGI. This CDR3 is 15 amino acids long.

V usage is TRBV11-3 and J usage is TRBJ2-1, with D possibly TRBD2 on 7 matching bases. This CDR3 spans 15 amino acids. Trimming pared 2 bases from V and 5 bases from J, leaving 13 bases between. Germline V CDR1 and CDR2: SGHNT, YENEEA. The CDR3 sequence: CASSLRLAGDNEQFF. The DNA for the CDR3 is TGTGCCAGCAGCTTACGACTAGCAGGGGACAATGAGCAGTTCTTC.

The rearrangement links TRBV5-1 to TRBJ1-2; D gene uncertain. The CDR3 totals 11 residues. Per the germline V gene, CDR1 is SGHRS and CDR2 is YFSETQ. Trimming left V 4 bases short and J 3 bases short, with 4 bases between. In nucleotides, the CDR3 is TGCGCCAGCAGCCTCGACTATGGCTACACCTTC. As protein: CASSLDYGYTF.

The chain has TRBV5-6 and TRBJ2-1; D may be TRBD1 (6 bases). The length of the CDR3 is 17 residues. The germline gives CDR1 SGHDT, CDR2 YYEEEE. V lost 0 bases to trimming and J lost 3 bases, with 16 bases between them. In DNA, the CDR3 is TGTGCCAGCAGCTTGGGAGGACAGTCCGTACTCTACAATGAGCAGTTCTTC. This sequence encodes CASSLGGQSVLYNEQFF.

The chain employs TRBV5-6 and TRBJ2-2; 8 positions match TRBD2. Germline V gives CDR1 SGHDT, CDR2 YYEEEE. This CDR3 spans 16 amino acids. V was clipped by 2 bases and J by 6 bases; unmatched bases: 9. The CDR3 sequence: CASSLTGLVFAGELFF. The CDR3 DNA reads TGTGCCAGCAGCTTAACGGGACTAGTTTTCGCCGGGGAGCTGTTTTTT.

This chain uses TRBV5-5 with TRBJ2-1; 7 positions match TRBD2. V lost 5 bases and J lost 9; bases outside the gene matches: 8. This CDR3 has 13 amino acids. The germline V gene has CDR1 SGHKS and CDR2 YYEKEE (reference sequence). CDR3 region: CASSVREYGEQFF. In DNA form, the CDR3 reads TGTGCCAGCAGTGTGCGGGAGTACGGTGAGCAGTTCTTC.

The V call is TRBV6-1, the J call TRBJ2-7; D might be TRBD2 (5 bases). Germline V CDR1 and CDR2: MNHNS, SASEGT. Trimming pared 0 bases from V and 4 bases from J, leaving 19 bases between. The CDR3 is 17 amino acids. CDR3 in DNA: TGTGCCAGCAGTGAAGCCCTAAAGTGGGAGAGCGATTACGAGCAGTACTTC. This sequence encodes CASSEALKWESDYEQYF.

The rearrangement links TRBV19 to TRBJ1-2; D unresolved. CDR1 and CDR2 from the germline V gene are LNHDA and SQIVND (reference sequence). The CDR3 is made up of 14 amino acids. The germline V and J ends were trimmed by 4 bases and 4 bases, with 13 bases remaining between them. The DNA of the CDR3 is TGTGCCAGTAGTAGACGTTCGGCAGGCTATGGCTACACCTTC. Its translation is CASSRRSAGYGYTF. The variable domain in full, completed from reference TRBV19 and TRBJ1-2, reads DGGITQSPKYLFRKEGQNVTLSCEQNLNHDAMYWYRQDPGQGLRLIYYSQIVNDFQKGDIAEGYSVSREKKESFPLTVTSAQKNPTAFYLCASSRRSAGYGYTFGSGTRLTVV.

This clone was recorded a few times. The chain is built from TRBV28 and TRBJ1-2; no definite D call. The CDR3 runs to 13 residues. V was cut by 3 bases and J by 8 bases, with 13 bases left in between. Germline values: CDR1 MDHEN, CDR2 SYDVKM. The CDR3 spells CASSLSPGLGYTF. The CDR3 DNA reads TGTGCCAGCAGTTTGTCCCCGGGGTTGGGCTACACCTTC.

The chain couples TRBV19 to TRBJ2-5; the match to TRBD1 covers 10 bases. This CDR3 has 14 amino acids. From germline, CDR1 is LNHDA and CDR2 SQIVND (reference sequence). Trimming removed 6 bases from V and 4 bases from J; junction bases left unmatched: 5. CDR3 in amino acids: CASSSGTGVETQYF. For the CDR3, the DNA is TGTGCCAGTAGCTCCGGGACAGGGGTAGAGACCCAGTACTTC.

This CDR3 is CSVVLYSYNEQFF. The CDR3 region has the DNA TGCAGCGTCGTTTTATACTCCTACAATGAGCAGTTCTTC. This chain links TRBV29-1 with TRBJ2-1; the D is unclear. CDR3 length: 13 residues. Deletions cut 6 bases from V and 0 bases from J, with 9 bases between. CDR1 and CDR2 from the germline V gene are SQVTM and ANQGSEA.

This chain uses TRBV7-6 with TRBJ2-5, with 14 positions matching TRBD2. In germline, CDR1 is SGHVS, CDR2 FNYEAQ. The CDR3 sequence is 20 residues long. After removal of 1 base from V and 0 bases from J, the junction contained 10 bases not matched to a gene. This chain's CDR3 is CASSLGVGLAGGGYQETQYF. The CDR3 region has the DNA TGTGCCAGCAGCTTAGGGGTTGGACTAGCGGGAGGCGGGTACCAAGAGACCCAGTACTTC.

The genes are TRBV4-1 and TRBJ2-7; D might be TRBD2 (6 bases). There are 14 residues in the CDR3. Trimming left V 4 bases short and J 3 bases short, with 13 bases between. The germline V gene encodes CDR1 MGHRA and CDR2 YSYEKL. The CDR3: CASSPQGGDYEQYF. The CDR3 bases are TGCGCCAGCAGCCCTCAAGGAGGGGACTACGAGCAGTACTTC.

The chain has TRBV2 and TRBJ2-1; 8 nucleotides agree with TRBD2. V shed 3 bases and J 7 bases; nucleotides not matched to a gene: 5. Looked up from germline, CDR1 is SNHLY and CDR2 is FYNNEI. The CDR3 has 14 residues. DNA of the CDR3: TGTGCCAGCAGTGACGGGGGACTAGGTAATGAGCAGTTCTTC. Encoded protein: CASSDGGLGNEQFF.